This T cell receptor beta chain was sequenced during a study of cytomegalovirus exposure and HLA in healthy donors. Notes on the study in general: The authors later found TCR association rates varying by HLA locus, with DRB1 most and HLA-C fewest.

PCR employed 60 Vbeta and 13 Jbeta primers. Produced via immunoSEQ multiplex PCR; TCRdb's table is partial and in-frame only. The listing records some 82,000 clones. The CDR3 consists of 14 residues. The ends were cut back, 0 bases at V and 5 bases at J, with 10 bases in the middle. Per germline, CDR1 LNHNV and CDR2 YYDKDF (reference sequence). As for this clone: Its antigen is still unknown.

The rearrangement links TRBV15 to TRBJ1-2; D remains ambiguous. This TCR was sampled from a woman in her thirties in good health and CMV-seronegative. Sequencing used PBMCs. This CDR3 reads CATSRDHQVYGYTF. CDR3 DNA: TGTGCCACCAGCAGAGATCATCAGGTATATGGCTACACCTTC.